A single sample gave rise to the 13 T cell receptor beta chains below, sequenced in a study of T cell repertoires in ileal Crohn's disease. Assay used: immunoSEQ multiplex PCR; TCRdb lists only in-frame clones, some missing. This repertoire shows tens of thousands of clones, 70% to 90% found once; its top ten account for under 2.5%. The sample's time point: neoterminal ileum biopsy at postoperative endoscopy, about 6 months after surgery. The sample was ileal tissue. All receptors come from an adult with Crohn's disease.

The chain couples TRBV25-1 to TRBJ2-3, with D perhaps TRBD2 (6 bases). V was cut by 0 bases and J by 0 bases, with 16 bases left in between. CDR3 size: 18 residues. Germline V gives CDR1 MGHDK, CDR2 SYGVNS. The CDR3 protein is CASSEYLGGGTSTDTQYF. The CDR3 DNA is TGTGCCAGCAGTGAATATTTGGGTGGGGGGACTAGCACAGATACGCAGTATTTT.

This chain connects TRBV7-2 to TRBJ2-7; D perhaps matches TRBD1 (5 bases). This CDR3 comprises 14 residues. Between the trimmed V and J ends, which lost 4 bases and 3 bases, there was a span of 13 bases. The V gene's germline CDR1 is SGHTA and CDR2 FQGNSA. CDR3 residues: CASSSGGARYEQYF. CDR3 sequence (DNA): TGTGCCAGCAGCTCAGGTGGGGCACGCTACGAGCAGTACTTC.

The chain has TRBV5-5 and TRBJ1-6; D perhaps matches TRBD1 (5 bases). With 4 bases removed from V and 8 bases from J, the gap between germline ends came to 16 bases. CDR3 size: 15 residues. Germline CDR1 SGHKS, CDR2 YYEKEE (reference sequence). The CDR3 is CASSRDAGIDSPLHF. CDR3 bases: TGTGCCAGCAGCCGGGACGCGGGGATTGATTCACCCCTCCACTTT.

The gene calls are TRBV27 and TRBJ1-6; 9 nucleotides align to TRBD1. V gave up 2 bases and J gave up 10 bases; unmatched junction bases: 6. The CDR3 spans 15 residues. Germline V gene sequence: CDR1 MNHEY, CDR2 SMNVEV (reference sequence). This CDR3 is CASSLEGQGESPLHF. CDR3 sequence (DNA): TGTGCCAGCAGTTTAGAGGGACAGGGAGAATCACCCCTCCACTTT.

V usage is TRBV6-5 and J usage is TRBJ1-2; perhaps TRBD1 as D (5 bases). The CDR3 totals 14 residues. Germline V lookup: CDR1 MNHEY, CDR2 SVGAGI. Trimming removed 4 bases from V and 3 bases from J, with 12 bases in between. CDR3 sequence: CASSSTGGYYGYTF. CDR3 sequence (DNA): TGTGCCAGCAGTTCAACCGGGGGGTACTATGGCTACACCTTC.

This sequence joins TRBV19 and TRBJ2-7; D ambiguous. CDR1 is LNHDA, CDR2 SQIVND, per germline (reference sequence). This CDR3 has 13 residues. V was pared by 7 bases and J by 2 bases, with 12 bases between. The CDR3 loop reads CASNAAPPYEQYF. The CDR3 DNA follows: TGTGCCAGTAACGCGGCCCCGCCCTACGAGCAGTACTTC.

This clone appeared a few times. This chain links TRBV19 with TRBJ1-1; D remains unclear. This CDR3 region has 13 residues. Germline V gene lookup returns CDR1 LNHDA and CDR2 SQIVND (reference sequence). Trimming took off 3 bases at V and 2 bases at J, with 7 bases between the two ends. The CDR3 sequence is CASSIGPNTEAFF. CDR3 in DNA: TGTGCCAGTAGTATTGGGCCCAACACTGAAGCTTTCTTT.

V is TRBV6-9 and J is TRBJ1-1, with D uncertain. The CDR3 is 14 residues long. Germline V gene data show CDR1 as MNHGY and CDR2 as SVAAGI. The V end lost 4 bases, the J end lost 13 bases, and 22 bases lay between the germline ends. The CDR3 loop reads CASSLDSGSLPNFF. CDR3 coding DNA: TGTGCCAGCAGTTTAGACTCCGGGAGTTTGCCTAATTTCTTT.

The gene calls are TRBV5-1 and TRBJ2-3; 7 bases match TRBD1. The CDR3 contains 17 residues. From germline, CDR1 is SGHRS and CDR2 YFSETQ. Trimming took 5 bases from V and 4 from J; bases not matched to a gene: 16. CDR3 bases: TGCGCCAGCAGACAACGAACGACAGGGAAGGGAGCAGATACGCAGTATTTT. It encodes CASRQRTTGKGADTQYF.

This chain links TRBV29-1 with TRBJ1-1; D unresolved. Germline V lookup: CDR1 SQVTM, CDR2 ANQGSEA. The CDR3 runs to 11 residues. Trimming took 3 bases from V and 5 from J, leaving 7 bases between them. The CDR3 region is CSVEVGTEAFF. The DNA of the CDR3 is TGCAGCGTTGAGGTCGGGACTGAAGCTTTCTTT.

The rearrangement links TRBV13 to TRBJ2-1, with D maybe TRBD2 (7 bases). V shed 4 bases and J shed 4 bases, with 17 bases lying between them. The germline CDR1 and CDR2 sequences are PRHDT and FYEKMQ (reference sequence). This CDR3 region has 16 residues. The CDR3, as DNA: TGTGCCAGCAGCTACGGGGGGCAACACGGATACAATGAGCAGTTCTTC. Translating it yields CASSYGGQHGYNEQFF.

The V and J genes are TRBV15 and TRBJ1-3; 7 bases are a match to TRBD1. Germline V gene sequence: CDR1 LNHNV, CDR2 YYDKDF (reference sequence). CDR3 size: 16 residues. Unmatched junction bases numbered 9, after V lost 5 bases and J lost 2 bases. Here the CDR3 DNA reads TGTGCCACCAGCGGCCCAGACAGGGTCCCTGGAAACACCATATATTTT. Residues: CATSGPDRVPGNTIYF.

The chain links TRBV19 to TRBJ2-7; 8 bases are shared with TRBD1. CDR3 length: 15 residues. The germline V gene has CDR1 LNHDA and CDR2 SQIVND (reference sequence). V lost 5 bases and J lost 3; bases outside the gene matches: 9. The CDR3 here is CASSVPGQAIYEQYF. CDR3 bases: TGTGCCAGTAGTGTCCCGGGACAGGCGATCTACGAGCAGTACTTC.